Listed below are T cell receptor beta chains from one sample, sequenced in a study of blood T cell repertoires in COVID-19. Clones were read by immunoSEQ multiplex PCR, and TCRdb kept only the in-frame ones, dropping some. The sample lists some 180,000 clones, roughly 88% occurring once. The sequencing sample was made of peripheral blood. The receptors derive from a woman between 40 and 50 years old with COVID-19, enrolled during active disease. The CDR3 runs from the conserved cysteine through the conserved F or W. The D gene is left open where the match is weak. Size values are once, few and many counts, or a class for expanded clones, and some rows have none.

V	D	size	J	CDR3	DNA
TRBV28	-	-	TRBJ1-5	CASSLGEGFRQPQHF	TGTGCCAGCAGTTTGGGGGAGGGTTTTAGGCAGCCCCAGCATTTT
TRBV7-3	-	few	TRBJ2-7	CASSRTGGEGDEQYF	TGTGCCAGCAGCCGTACCGGTGGGGAGGGGGACGAGCAGTACTTC
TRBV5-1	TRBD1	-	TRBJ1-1	CASSLTGGLGINTEAFF	TGCGCCAGCAGCTTGACAGGGGGCTTGGGGATAAACACTGAAGCTTTCTTT
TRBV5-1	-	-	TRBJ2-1	CASSSAGPEANEQFF	TGCGCCAGCAGCTCGGCGGGACCAGAAGCTAATGAGCAGTTCTTC
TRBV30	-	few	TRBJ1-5	CAGRPNQPQHF	TGTGCCGGGCGCCCAAATCAGCCCCAGCATTTT
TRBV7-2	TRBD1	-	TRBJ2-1	CASSLRDRVNEQFF	TGTGCCAGCAGCCTCCGGGACAGGGTCAATGAGCAGTTCTTC
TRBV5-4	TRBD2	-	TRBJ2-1	CASRRLAGSEQFF	TGTGCCAGCAGGCGACTAGCGGGTTCTGAGCAGTTCTTC
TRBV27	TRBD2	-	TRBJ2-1	CASTLLAGAKNEQFF	TGTGCCAGCACCCTTCTAGCGGGAGCGAAGAATGAGCAGTTCTTC
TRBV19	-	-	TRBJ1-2	CASAGANYGYTF	TGTGCCAGTGCCGGGGCTAACTATGGCTACACCTTC
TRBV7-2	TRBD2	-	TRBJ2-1	CASSSPGLAGPAPYNEQFF	TGTGCCAGCAGCTCACCGGGACTAGCGGGACCAGCCCCCTACAATGAGCAGTTCTTC
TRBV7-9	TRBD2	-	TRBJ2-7	CASSVGLAGGKFLYEQYF	TGTGCCAGCAGCGTAGGGCTAGCGGGAGGTAAATTTCTCTACGAGCAGTACTTC
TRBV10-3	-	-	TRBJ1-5	CAISESGVGNQPQHF	TGTGCCATCAGTGAGTCAGGGGTTGGGAATCAGCCCCAGCATTTT
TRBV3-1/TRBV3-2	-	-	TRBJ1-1	CASSQRTEAFF	TGTGCCAGCAGCCAACGGACAGAAGCTTTCTTT
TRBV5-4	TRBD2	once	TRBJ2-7	CASSLERGLARYEQYF	TGTGCCAGCAGCTTGGAAAGGGGACTAGCTAGGTACGAGCAGTACTTC
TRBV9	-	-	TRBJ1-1	CASSVFQNTEAFF	TGTGCCAGCAGCGTATTCCAAAACACTGAAGCTTTCTTT
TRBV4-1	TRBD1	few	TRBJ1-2	CASSQARQGSDYGYTF	TGCGCCAGCAGCCAAGCCCGACAGGGGTCGGACTATGGCTACACCTTC
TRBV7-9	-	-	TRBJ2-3	CASSIPTTDTQYF	TGTGCCAGCAGCATACCCACTACAGATACGCAGTATTTT
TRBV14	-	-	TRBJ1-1	CASSPGDGGNTEAFF	TGTGCCAGCAGCCCGGGGGACGGGGGGAACACTGAAGCTTTCTTT
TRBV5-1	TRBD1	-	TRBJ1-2	CASSTDRGRVDGYTF	TGCGCCAGCAGCACGGACAGGGGGCGAGTGGATGGCTACACCTTC
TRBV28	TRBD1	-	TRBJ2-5	CASSSRTGFVKTQYF	TGTGCCAGCAGCTCCAGGACAGGGTTTGTAAAGACCCAGTACTTC